This is a list of T cell receptor beta chains from one sample in a study of blood T cell repertoires in COVID-19. Sequenced by immunoSEQ multiplex PCR; TCRdb stores in-frame clones only, minus some. The table records around 140,000 clones, around 83% of them present only once. Source material: peripheral blood. The receptors were gathered from a man aged 25-45 years with COVID-19, enrolled during active disease. The CDR3 runs from the conserved cysteine through the conserved F or W. The D gene is left open where the match is weak. Clone size is given for some rows only: seen once, a few or many times, or a class if the clone is expanded.

len: 16
v_gene: TRBV6-1
abundance: NA
d_gene: NA
j_gene: TRBJ1-5
CDR3aa: CASSEAAQRGGQPQHF
CDR3nt: TGTGCCAGCAGTGAAGCTGCTCAAAGGGGGGGTCAGCCCCAGCATTTT

len: 14
v_gene: TRBV10-3
abundance: NA
d_gene: NA
j_gene: TRBJ1-6
CDR3aa: CAISGRQVNSPLHF
CDR3nt: TGTGCCATCAGTGGCCGACAGGTCAATTCACCCCTCCACTTT

len: 13
v_gene: TRBV3-1/TRBV3-2
abundance: NA
d_gene: NA
j_gene: TRBJ1-1
CDR3aa: CASRSTVNTEAFF
CDR3nt: TGTGCCAGCAGAAGTACAGTGAACACTGAAGCTTTCTTT

len: 18
v_gene: TRBV5-4
abundance: few
d_gene: TRBD1
j_gene: TRBJ1-1
CDR3aa: CASSYFLGQGLPETEAFF
CDR3nt: TGTGCCAGCAGCTACTTCCTGGGACAGGGCCTACCAGAGACTGAAGCTTTCTTT

len: 16
v_gene: TRBV18
abundance: NA
d_gene: NA
j_gene: TRBJ2-4
CDR3aa: CASSPPLESAKNIQYF
CDR3nt: TGTGCCAGCTCACCACCTCTGGAGTCGGCCAAAAACATTCAGTACTTC

len: 16
v_gene: TRBV15
abundance: NA
d_gene: TRBD1
j_gene: TRBJ2-7
CDR3aa: CATSRTPGQGVYEQYF
CDR3nt: TGTGCCACCAGCAGGACTCCGGGACAGGGGGTCTACGAGCAGTACTTC

len: 16
v_gene: TRBV3-1/TRBV3-2
abundance: NA
d_gene: TRBD2
j_gene: TRBJ2-7
CDR3aa: CASSQSLAGGTYEQYF
CDR3nt: TGTGCCAGCAGCCAATCCCTAGCGGGTGGGACCTACGAGCAGTACTTC

len: 16
v_gene: TRBV5-5
abundance: NA
d_gene: NA
j_gene: TRBJ1-1
CDR3aa: CASSLGWGPMNTEAFF
CDR3nt: TGTGCCAGCAGCTTAGGATGGGGGCCCATGAACACTGAAGCTTTCTTT

len: 15
v_gene: TRBV27
abundance: NA
d_gene: NA
j_gene: TRBJ1-1
CDR3aa: CASSFNSGVNTEAFF
CDR3nt: TGTGCCAGCAGTTTTAACAGCGGGGTGAACACTGAAGCTTTCTTT

len: 12
v_gene: TRBV28
abundance: NA
d_gene: NA
j_gene: TRBJ2-7
CDR3aa: CASGLLTYEQYF
CDR3nt: TGTGCCAGCGGACTCCTCACCTACGAGCAGTACTTC

len: 15
v_gene: TRBV9
abundance: NA
d_gene: TRBD2
j_gene: TRBJ2-3
CDR3aa: CASSVTSGTTDTQYF
CDR3nt: TGTGCCAGCAGTGTGACTAGCGGGACCACAGATACGCAGTATTTT

len: 15
v_gene: TRBV4-1
abundance: NA
d_gene: NA
j_gene: TRBJ2-5
CDR3aa: CASSRASAREETQYF
CDR3nt: TGCGCCAGCAGCAGGGCTAGCGCGAGGGAAGAGACCCAGTACTTC

len: 16
v_gene: TRBV6-4
abundance: NA
d_gene: NA
j_gene: TRBJ2-5
CDR3aa: CASSDSKIRGRETQYF
CDR3nt: TGTGCCAGCAGTGACTCGAAGATCAGGGGACGGGAGACCCAGTACTTC

len: 11
v_gene: TRBV14
abundance: NA
d_gene: TRBD1
j_gene: TRBJ2-5
CDR3aa: CASSLTGAQYF
CDR3nt: TGTGCCAGCAGCCTCACAGGGGCCCAGTACTTC

len: 14
v_gene: TRBV28
abundance: NA
d_gene: NA
j_gene: TRBJ2-7
CDR3aa: CASSSAGGTYEQYF
CDR3nt: TGTGCCAGCAGTTCAGCAGGGGGGACCTACGAGCAGTACTTC

len: 13
v_gene: TRBV30
abundance: NA
d_gene: TRBD2
j_gene: TRBJ2-7
CDR3aa: CACIAGGPREQYF
CDR3nt: TGTGCCTGTATAGCGGGAGGGCCGAGGGAGCAGTACTTC

len: 10
v_gene: TRBV19
abundance: NA
d_gene: NA
j_gene: TRBJ1-3
CDR3aa: CASSRGTIYF
CDR3nt: TGTGCCAGTAGTCGCGGCACCATATATTTT

len: 16
v_gene: TRBV5-8
abundance: NA
d_gene: TRBD1
j_gene: TRBJ1-5
CDR3aa: CASSLGRDRGNQPQHF
CDR3nt: TGTGCCAGCAGCTTGGGACGAGACAGGGGGAATCAGCCCCAGCATTTT

len: 12
v_gene: TRBV27
abundance: NA
d_gene: NA
j_gene: TRBJ2-3
CDR3aa: CASSRDFGTQYF
CDR3nt: TGTGCCAGCAGTCGGGATTTCGGTACGCAGTATTTT

len: 11
v_gene: TRBV30
abundance: NA
d_gene: TRBD1
j_gene: TRBJ1-1
CDR3aa: CAWDPRGTAFF
CDR3nt: TGTGCCTGGGATCCCAGGGGGACAGCTTTCTTT

len: 14
v_gene: TRBV5-1
abundance: few
d_gene: NA
j_gene: TRBJ2-6
CDR3aa: CASSRDSGANVLTF
CDR3nt: TGCGCCAGCAGCCGCGACTCTGGGGCCAACGTCCTGACTTTC

len: 14
v_gene: TRBV2
abundance: many
d_gene: NA
j_gene: TRBJ1-1
CDR3aa: CASSGARGNTEAFF
CDR3nt: TGTGCCAGCAGTGGAGCTAGGGGGAACACTGAAGCTTTCTTT